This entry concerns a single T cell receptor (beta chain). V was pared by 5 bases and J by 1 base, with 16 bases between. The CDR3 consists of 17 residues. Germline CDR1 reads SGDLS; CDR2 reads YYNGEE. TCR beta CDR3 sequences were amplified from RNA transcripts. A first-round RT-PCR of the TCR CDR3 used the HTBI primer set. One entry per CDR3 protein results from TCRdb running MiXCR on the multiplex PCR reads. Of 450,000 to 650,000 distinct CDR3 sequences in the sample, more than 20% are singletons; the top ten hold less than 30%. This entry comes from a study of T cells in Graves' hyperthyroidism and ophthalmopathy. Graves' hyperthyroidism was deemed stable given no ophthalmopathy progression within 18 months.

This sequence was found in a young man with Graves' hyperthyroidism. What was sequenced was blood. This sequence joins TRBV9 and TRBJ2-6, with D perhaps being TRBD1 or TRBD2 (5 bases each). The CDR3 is CASSPGTYESGANVLTF. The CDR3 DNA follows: TGTGCCAGCAGTCCCGGGACCTATGAGTCTGGGGCCAACGTCCTGACTTTC.